This record concerns one T cell receptor (beta chain) sequence. Its antigen is unidentified. This record belongs to a study of human T cells and chemical hapten exposure. Findings and limits, study-wide: A positive correlation with patch test score was found for PT1 expanded TCR counts.

Each CDR3 protein gets one entry after TCRdb re-called the RACE reads with MiXCR. The sample lists about 120,000 distinct CDR3 sequences, approximately 13% occurring once. The J segment lost 3 bases and the V segment lost 11 bases, leaving 8 bases of the junction unmatched. From germline, CDR1 is MNHNS and CDR2 SASEGT. The CDR3 runs to 14 residues. Time point indicated: patch test 1, 2 weeks after DPC sensitization. The treatment was: therapeutic diphenylcyclopropenone sensitization with weekly scalp DPC. V gene TRBV6-1 combines with J gene TRBJ2-3; 10 bases match TRBD1. This clonotype was sampled from a man in his late teens or twenties with alopecia areata. Some clones in this sample may be carry-over from other donors' samples. The sequences come from whole blood, collected in connection with sensitization to the hapten diphenylcyclopropenone (DPC). For the CDR3, the DNA is TGTGCCGGACGGGACAGGGGTCGGACAGATACGCAGTATTTT. This sequence encodes CAGRDRGRTDTQYF.